This entry is about one T cell receptor (beta chain). Its antigen is undetermined. 5'RACE primed at constant segments yielded TCR alpha and TCR beta cDNA libraries bearing sample barcodes and UMIs. TCRdb re-called the 5' RACE reads with MiXCR, one entry per CDR3 protein. The sample contains over 400,000 distinct CDR3 sequences, 20% to 30% of which appear only once. The data derive from a study of T-cell memory formation after mild COVID-19. Study as a whole: The two donors had largely donor-specific TCR clusters. Study outcomes and limitations: The study detected some responding clones in pre-infection memory, suggesting cross-reactive memory joined. CD4+ bias marked clones expanding day 15 to 37, unlike balanced contracting clones.

The CDR3 sequence is 14 residues long. Trimming shortened V by 5 bases and J by 1 base, and 8 bases separated the two germline ends. Material: PBMCs or a T cell subset sorted from them (not recorded which). This sequence was found in an adult woman who had mild COVID-19 (a few samples of this study predate the infection). Cell type and time point are not known. This chain connects TRBV12-3 or TRBV12-4 to TRBJ2-2, with D perhaps assigned TRBD1 or TRBD2 (5 bases each). CDR3 loop: CASSGTVNTGELFF. The CDR3 nucleotides are TGTGCCAGCAGTGGGACCGTGAACACCGGGGAGCTGTTTTTT.